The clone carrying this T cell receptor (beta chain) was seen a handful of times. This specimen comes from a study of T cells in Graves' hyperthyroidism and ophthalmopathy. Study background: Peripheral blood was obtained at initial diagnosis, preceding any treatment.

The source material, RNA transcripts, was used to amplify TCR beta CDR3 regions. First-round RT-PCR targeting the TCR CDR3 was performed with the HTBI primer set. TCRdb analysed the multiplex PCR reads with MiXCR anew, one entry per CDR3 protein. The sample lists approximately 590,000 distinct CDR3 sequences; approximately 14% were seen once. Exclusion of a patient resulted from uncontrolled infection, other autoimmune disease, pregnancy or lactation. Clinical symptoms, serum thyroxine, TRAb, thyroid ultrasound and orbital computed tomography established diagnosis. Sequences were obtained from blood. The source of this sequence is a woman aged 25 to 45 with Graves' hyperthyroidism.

The CDR3 loop reads CASSVEAGGPADTQYF. CDR3 sequence (DNA): TGTGCCAGCAGCGTAGAAGCGGGAGGGCCGGCAGATACGCAGTATTTT. The chain has TRBV9 and TRBJ2-3, with TRBD2 identical over 10 bases. V shed 0 bases and J 4 bases; nucleotides not matched to a gene: 5. Germline loops: CDR1 SGDLS, CDR2 YYNGEE. CDR3 length: 16 residues. Combining the CDR3 with reference TRBV9 and TRBJ2-3 gives the whole variable domain DSGVTQTPKHLITATGQRVTLRCSPRSGDLSVYWYQQSLDQGLQFLIQYYNGEERAKGNILERFSAQQFPDLHSELNLSSLELGDSALYFCASSVEAGGPADTQYFGPGTRLTVL.